A single sample is the source of the 32 T cell receptor beta chains below, sequenced in a study of blood T cell repertoires in COVID-19. Only in-frame clones appear in the TCRdb table, and some are missing; sequencing was by immunoSEQ multiplex PCR. This sample has about 240,000 clones, with roughly 90% found just once. The sample consisted of peripheral blood. The source is a man in his 60s who had recovered from COVID-19.

V is TRBV20-1 and J is TRBJ2-1; no clear D gene. Germline values: CDR1 DFQATT, CDR2 SNEGSKA (reference sequence). The CDR3 totals 10 residues. V dropped 2 bases and J dropped 8 bases, with 4 bases sitting between them. The CDR3 DNA sequence: TGCAGTGCTAGAACATATGAGCAGTTCTTC. This gives the protein CSARTYEQFF.

This sequence joins TRBV6-5 and TRBJ2-2; no firm D call. V shed 0 bases and J shed 9 bases, with 11 bases lying between them. This CDR3 spans 14 amino acids. Germline lookup yields CDR1 MNHEY and CDR2 SVGAGI. As DNA, the CDR3 is TGTGCCAGCAGTTACTCTCGAGGAGTGAGGGAGCTGTTTTTT. This gives the protein CASSYSRGVRELFF.

The chain combines TRBV11-1 with TRBJ1-1, with a tentative D call TRBD1 (5 bases). Germline V CDR1 and CDR2: SGHAT, FQDESV (reference sequence). V gave up 2 bases and J gave up 4 bases, with 11 bases separating them. The CDR3 length is 14 residues. DNA of the CDR3: TGTGCCAGCAGCTTACGTCGGGGGTTCACTGAAGCTTTCTTT. Its protein is CASSLRRGFTEAFF.

The chain joins TRBV4-2 to TRBJ2-2; D gene uncertain. Trimming took 0 bases from V and 13 from J, leaving 12 bases between them. From germline, CDR1 is LGHNA and CDR2 YNFKEQ. The CDR3 loop spans 13 amino acids. The CDR3 sequence: CASSQDLARGLFF. In DNA form, the CDR3 reads TGTGCCAGCAGCCAAGATCTGGCCCGAGGGCTGTTTTTT.

This chain links TRBV4-1 with TRBJ2-3; 11 positions agree with TRBD2. Germline-derived CDR1 and CDR2 are MGHRA and YSYEKL. The CDR3 length is 16 residues. The V gene end was trimmed by 0 bases and the J gene end by 8 bases; junction bases not matched to a gene: 7. CDR3 in amino acids: CASSQEEGTSGLTQYF. The CDR3 DNA reads TGCGCCAGCAGCCAAGAAGAAGGGACTAGCGGCCTTACGCAGTATTTT.

The CDR3, as DNA: TGTGCCAGCAGCGGCCGGGACAGGCGCTCCTATGGCTACACCTTC. It is translated as CASSGRDRRSYGYTF. The chain joins TRBV7-8 to TRBJ1-2; 8 bases map to TRBD1. The CDR3 totals 15 residues. The V and J ends lost 5 bases and 4 bases, in that order; junction bases with no gene match: 9. Germline V CDR1 and CDR2: SGHVS, FQNEAQ.

This clone was picked up a small number of times. This rearrangement joins TRBV4-1 to TRBJ2-7, with 10 bases lining up with TRBD1. Germline V gene sequence: CDR1 MGHRA, CDR2 YSYEKL. Losses at the gene ends were 4 bases for V and 2 bases for J; bases not matched to a gene: 5. CDR3 length: 15 residues. CDR3 amino acids: CASSPGTGATYEQYF. In nucleotides, the CDR3 is TGCGCCAGCAGCCCCGGGACAGGGGCCACCTACGAGCAGTACTTC.

The V gene is TRBV5-1, the J gene TRBJ1-1; D is possibly TRBD1 (6 bases). With 4 bases removed from V and 0 bases from J, the gap between germline ends came to 19 bases. The CDR3 contains 17 residues. The germline V gene encodes CDR1 SGHRS and CDR2 YFSETQ. The CDR3 DNA sequence: TGCGCCAGCAGCCCGTGGGGAGTACAGGGATTGAACACTGAAGCTTTCTTT. It is translated as CASSPWGVQGLNTEAFF.

V and J are TRBV10-1 and TRBJ2-3; TRBD2 might be the D (5 bases). The V gene lost 7 bases and the J gene lost 1 base, with 15 bases spanning the gap. Germline loops: CDR1 WNHNN, CDR2 SYGVQD (reference sequence). The CDR3 consists of 15 residues. The CDR3 bases are TGCGCCAGCACCCCAGGTCCCGGGGGCACAGATACGCAGTATTTT. Protein sequence: CASTPGPGGTDTQYF.

The chain has TRBV6-1 and TRBJ1-4; 7 bases fit TRBD1. The germline CDR1 and CDR2 sequences are MNHNS and SASEGT. This CDR3 contains 15 residues. The V gene end was trimmed by 2 bases and the J gene end by 5 bases; junction bases not matched to a gene: 5. This chain's CDR3 is CASSEPGTVNEKLFF. CDR3 DNA sequence: TGTGCCAGCAGTGAACCCGGGACAGTAAATGAAAAACTGTTTTTT.

The genes are TRBV6-6 and TRBJ1-2; D is undetermined. Trimming took 0 bases from V and 4 from J, leaving 6 bases between them. Germline V gene lookup returns CDR1 MNHNY and CDR2 SVGAGI (reference sequence). This CDR3 region has 13 residues. CDR3 loop: CASSYSTGYGYTF. The CDR3 DNA reads TGTGCCAGCAGTTACTCTACGGGCTATGGCTACACCTTC.

The chain carries TRBV6-6 and TRBJ2-1; 8 bases match TRBD2. Germline CDR1 is MNHNY and CDR2 is SVGAGI (reference sequence). The CDR3 runs to 14 residues. With V trimmed by 5 bases and J by 2 bases, 2 bases remained unmatched. The chain's CDR3 is CASSVGGAYNEQFF. As DNA, the CDR3 is TGTGCCAGCAGTGTCGGGGGGGCCTACAATGAGCAGTTCTTC.

This sequence joins TRBV5-5 and TRBJ1-2; 7 bases match TRBD1. V was clipped by 0 bases and J by 7 bases; unmatched bases: 6. Germline assignment: CDR1 SGHKS and CDR2 YYEKEE (reference sequence). The CDR3 totals 14 residues. This chain's CDR3 is CASSLGETGFGYTF. DNA of the CDR3: TGTGCCAGCAGCTTGGGGGAGACAGGGTTTGGCTACACCTTC. The full variable domain, in which reference TRBV5-5 and TRBJ1-2 provide the parts outside the CDR3, is DAGVTQSPTHLIKTRGQQVTLRCSPISGHKSVSWYQQVLGQGPQFIFQYYEKEERGRGNFPDRFSARQFPNYSSELNVNALLLGDSALYLCASSLGETGFGYTFGSGTRLTVV.

This chain connects TRBV7-2 to TRBJ2-1, with TRBD2 matching over 7 bases. Germline CDR1 reads SGHTA; CDR2 reads FQGNSA. This CDR3 has 15 residues. The trim removed 3 bases at V and 3 bases at J, leaving 5 bases unmatched. This CDR3 reads CASSFRRGSYNEQFF. CDR3 coding DNA: TGTGCCAGCAGCTTCCGGCGCGGGAGCTACAATGAGCAGTTCTTC.

This chain connects TRBV2 to TRBJ2-3; 10 positions agree with TRBD2. Per the germline V gene, CDR1 is SNHLY and CDR2 is FYNNEI. The CDR3 extends over 17 amino acids. The V and J ends lost 0 bases and 5 bases, in that order; junction bases with no gene match: 8. The CDR3, as DNA: TGTGCCAGCAGTGAAGCACACTTAGCGGGGGGAAGAGATACGCAGTATTTT. This encodes CASSEAHLAGGRDTQYF.

This CDR3 is CASGVQGDFTDTQYF. The CDR3 DNA sequence: TGTGCCAGCGGGGTCCAGGGGGATTTCACAGATACGCAGTATTTT. The chain uses TRBV2 and TRBJ2-3; 7 positions agree with TRBD1. The germline V gene encodes CDR1 SNHLY and CDR2 FYNNEI. The CDR3 spans 15 residues. The J segment lost 2 bases and the V segment lost 8 bases, leaving 10 bases of the junction unmatched.

V and J are TRBV18 and TRBJ2-5, with D possibly TRBD2 on 7 matching bases. Germline V lookup: CDR1 KGHSH, CDR2 LQKENI. This CDR3 spans 15 amino acids. V was clipped by 4 bases and J by 5 bases, with 17 bases between them. The CDR3 here is CASSRLGGVTETQYF. DNA for the CDR3: TGTGCCAGCTCACGCCTAGGGGGGGTGACGGAGACCCAGTACTTC.

The chain recombines TRBV28 with TRBJ1-2, with 9 bases matching TRBD1. The V segment lost 8 bases and the J segment 5 bases; nucleotides outside the gene matches: 9. The V gene's germline CDR1 is MDHEN and CDR2 SYDVKM. The CDR3 covers 14 residues. The CDR3 nucleotides are TGTGCCAGCGCATCCGGGACAGGGAGATATGGCTACACCTTC. Its protein is CASASGTGRYGYTF.

The chain couples TRBV24-1 to TRBJ2-1, with a weak D call TRBD2 (5 bases). The germline gives CDR1 KGHDR, CDR2 SFDVKD. Trimming removed 2 bases from V and 10 bases from J, with 11 bases in between. CDR3 size: 13 residues. The chain's CDR3 is CATSDSRAGEQFF. As DNA, the CDR3 is TGTGCCACCAGTGATTCGCGGGCAGGAGAGCAGTTCTTC.

This clone has only a few counts. The chain uses TRBV7-9 and TRBJ1-1, with D possibly TRBD1 on 6 matching bases. The CDR3 is 14 residues long. The V gene lost 3 bases and the J gene lost 5 bases, with 13 bases spanning the gap. In germline, CDR1 is SEHNR, CDR2 FQNEAQ (reference sequence). CDR3 loop: CASSFGGLETEAFF. CDR3 sequence (DNA): TGTGCCAGCAGCTTCGGGGGGCTGGAGACTGAAGCTTTCTTT.

This chain links TRBV18 with TRBJ2-3; TRBD2 matches 12 bases. Germline CDR1 is KGHSH and CDR2 is LQKENI. Trimming removed 8 bases from V and 4 bases from J; junction bases left unmatched: 4. This CDR3 spans 14 amino acids. The CDR3 nucleotides are TGTGCCAGCCGGACTAGCGGGGTGGCAGATACGCAGTATTTT. This encodes CASRTSGVADTQYF.

This clone was detected a few times. The rearrangement joins TRBV27 to TRBJ1-1; 9 bases match TRBD1. Per the germline V gene, CDR1 is MNHEY and CDR2 is SMNVEV (reference sequence). V gave up 5 bases and J gave up 1 base; unmatched junction bases: 5. The CDR3 consists of 15 residues. The CDR3 loop is CASSTPGQGNTEAFF. The CDR3 coding sequence is TGTGCCAGCAGTACCCCGGGACAGGGGAACACTGAAGCTTTCTTT.

The chain has TRBV5-1 and TRBJ2-7; 11 bases map to TRBD1. The CDR3 runs to 14 residues. Germline assignment: CDR1 SGHRS and CDR2 YFSETQ. V dropped 4 bases and J dropped 7; count of bases not matched to a gene: 7. CDR3 amino acids: CASSRTGGQTEQYF. As DNA, the CDR3 is TGCGCCAGCAGCAGGACAGGGGGCCAGACGGAGCAGTACTTC.

The rearrangement uses TRBV5-4 and TRBJ2-1; TRBD1 agrees at 9 bases. The CDR3 has 13 amino acids. J lost 10 bases, V lost 2 bases, and 4 bases had no gene match. The germline gives CDR1 SGHNT, CDR2 YYREEE (reference sequence). CDR3 region: CASSFRDREEQFF. As DNA, the CDR3 is TGTGCCAGCAGCTTCCGGGACAGGGAAGAGCAGTTCTTC.

The chain employs TRBV19 and TRBJ2-4; 8 positions agree with TRBD1. V trimming: 8 bases; J trimming: 11 bases; junction bases outside the gene matches: 8. Germline CDR1 reads LNHDA; CDR2 reads SQIVND (reference sequence). The CDR3 is 12 residues long. The CDR3 nucleotides read TGTGCCAGTCGGGGGACAGGCTCCCTTCAGTACTTC. Translation: CASRGTGSLQYF.

The V and J genes are TRBV27 and TRBJ1-6, with 7 bases that match TRBD1. The germline V gene has CDR1 MNHEY and CDR2 SMNVEV (reference sequence). V was clipped by 8 bases and J by 10 bases; unmatched bases: 8. The CDR3 has 13 residues. This chain's CDR3 is CASADRVGSPLHF. DNA of the CDR3: TGTGCCAGCGCCGACAGGGTAGGATCACCCCTCCACTTT.

The chain employs TRBV5-1 and TRBJ1-4, with D tentatively TRBD1 (5 bases). The germline V and J ends were trimmed by 5 bases and 3 bases, with 14 bases remaining between them. The length of the CDR3 is 15 residues. Germline CDR1 and CDR2: SGHRS and YFSETQ. For the CDR3, the DNA is TGCGCCAGCAGTTCAGGGTATCAGGCTAATGAAAAACTGTTTTTT. Its translation is CASSSGYQANEKLFF. Filled out from reference TRBV5-1 and TRBJ1-4, the complete variable domain reads KAGVTQTPRYLIKTRGQQVTLSCSPISGHRSVSWYQQTPGQGLQFLFEYFSETQRNKGNFPGRFSGRQFSNSRSEMNVSTLELGDSALYLCASSSGYQANEKLFFGSGTQLSVL.

The DNA of the CDR3 is TGTGCCAGCAGCTCCCCCCTCGACAGGATCGAAAAACTGTTTTTT. It translates to CASSSPLDRIEKLFF. The V and J genes are TRBV7-6 and TRBJ1-4; tentative D call: TRBD1 (6 bases). The CDR3 is 15 residues long. Deletions cut 4 bases from V and 8 bases from J, with 17 bases between. Germline-derived CDR1 and CDR2 are SGHVS and FNYEAQ.

The chain links TRBV10-3 to TRBJ2-7; no clear D gene. CDR3 length: 13 amino acids. V was cut by 6 bases and J by 5 bases, with 14 bases left in between. Germline V gene lookup returns CDR1 ENHRY and CDR2 SYGVKD. The CDR3 spells CAISPDTYNEQYF. The CDR3 region has the DNA TGTGCCATCAGCCCCGATACATACAACGAGCAGTACTTC.

The chain has TRBV5-1 and TRBJ2-6; the D is unclear. The CDR3 runs to 15 residues. CDR1 is SGHRS and CDR2 is YFSETQ in the germline V gene. V was pared by 0 bases and J by 0 bases, with 4 bases between. The CDR3 is CASSLGPSGANVLTF. In DNA, the CDR3 is TGCGCCAGCAGCTTGGGGCCCTCTGGGGCCAACGTCCTGACTTTC.

The gene calls are TRBV4-2 and TRBJ1-5, with TRBD1 identical over 9 bases. After removal of 1 base from V and 0 bases from J, the junction contained 4 bases not matched to a gene. The V gene's germline CDR1 is LGHNA and CDR2 YNFKEQ. The CDR3 spans 17 residues. CDR3 DNA sequence: TGTGCCAGCAGCCAAGCGGGACAGGGCTATAGCAATCAGCCCCAGCATTTT. Protein product: CASSQAGQGYSNQPQHF.

The chain carries TRBV27 and TRBJ1-2; TRBD1 aligns across 7 bases. The CDR3 loop spans 17 amino acids. J gave up 4 bases and V 3 bases, and 14 bases lay outside the gene matches. In germline, CDR1 is MNHEY, CDR2 SMNVEV (reference sequence). The CDR3 sequence: CASSFLVGGGAVYGYTF. The CDR3 nucleotides read TGTGCCAGCAGTTTTCTAGTCGGAGGGGGCGCCGTCTATGGCTACACCTTC.